These 18 T cell receptor beta chains share one sample of origin, sequenced in a study of T cells in Graves' hyperthyroidism and ophthalmopathy. From RNA transcripts, TCR beta CDR3 regions were amplified. Carried out on the TCR CDR3, a first-round RT-PCR used the HTBI primer set. TCRdb ran MiXCR on the multiplex PCR reads and lists one entry per CDR3 protein. This sample has hundreds of thousands of distinct CDR3 sequences; about 14% occur once, and the top ten carry around 4.5%. Sequenced input: blood. The receptors originated from a woman in her forties with Graves' ophthalmopathy.

The sample holds one count of this clonotype. In DNA form, the CDR3 reads TGCGCCAGCAGCCAAGGTCGGGCCGCCGTTTACGAGCAGTACTTC. Its translation: CASSQGRAAVYEQYF. This sequence joins TRBV4-3 and TRBJ2-7; D is undetermined. V was trimmed by 1 base and J by 4 bases, leaving 14 bases between them. CDR3 length: 15 amino acids. Germline CDR1 reads LGHNA; CDR2 reads YSLEER.

In its sample, this clonotype was seen a few times. V and J are TRBV24-1 and TRBJ1-1; D is uncertain. The V and J ends lost 7 bases and 2 bases respectively, with 10 bases between them. CDR1 is KGHDR and CDR2 is SFDVKD in the germline V gene. The CDR3 contains 13 residues. DNA of the CDR3: TGTGCCACCAGGGTAAGGGATAACACTGAAGCTTTCTTT. Translated, it gives CATRVRDNTEAFF.

This clonotype was seen repeatedly, ten times or more. The chain couples TRBV2 to TRBJ2-5; TRBD1 matches 8 bases. The V gene end was trimmed by 6 bases and the J gene end by 4 bases; junction bases not matched to a gene: 7. CDR1 and CDR2 from the germline V gene are SNHLY and FYNNEI. This CDR3 comprises 14 residues. The CDR3 protein is CASRPGTGRETQYF. CDR3 DNA: TGTGCCAGCAGGCCCGGGACAGGAAGAGAGACCCAGTACTTC.

This clonotype was recorded many times. The rearrangement links TRBV6-4 to TRBJ1-3, with D possibly matching TRBD1 (5 bases). Trimming took 4 bases from V and 1 from J, leaving 11 bases between them. Germline-derived CDR1 and CDR2 are MRHNA and SNTAGT. CDR3 length: 15 amino acids. CDR3 loop: CASSGIRGSGNTIYF. The CDR3 region has the DNA TGTGCCAGCAGTGGTATAAGGGGATCTGGAAACACCATATATTTT.

This chain joins TRBV2 and TRBJ1-6; no clear D. Deletions cut 4 bases from V and 2 bases from J, with 6 bases between. The CDR3 spans 14 residues. Germline assignment: CDR1 SNHLY and CDR2 FYNNEI. Here the CDR3 reads CASSVQTYNSPLHF. In DNA, the CDR3 is TGTGCCAGCAGTGTGCAAACCTATAATTCACCCCTCCACTTT. Complete variable domain (other parts from reference TRBV2 and TRBJ1-6): EPEVTQTPSHQVTQMGQEVILRCVPISNHLYFYWYRQILGQKVEFLVSFYNNEISEKSEIFDDQFSVERPDGSNFTLKIRSTKLEDSAMYFCASSVQTYNSPLHFGNGTRLTVT.

V usage is TRBV2 and J usage is TRBJ1-1, with D uncertain. The CDR3 contains 15 residues. V was shortened by 2 bases and J by 6 bases, with 16 bases between the two germline ends. Per the germline V gene, CDR1 is SNHLY and CDR2 is FYNNEI. The CDR3 loop reads CASSENGIGLAEAFF. The CDR3 bases are TGTGCCAGCAGTGAAAATGGTATCGGGCTGGCTGAAGCTTTCTTT.

At least ten counts were recorded for this clonotype. The chain is built from TRBV3-1 and TRBJ2-5, with 7 bases fitting TRBD2. Germline CDR1 LGHDT, CDR2 YNNKEL (reference sequence). The length of the CDR3 is 15 residues. The ends lost 6 bases at V and 5 bases at J; junction bases unmatched: 12. The CDR3 DNA reads as TGTGCCAGCAGAAGCGGGACTAAGGTCGGGGAGACCCAGTACTTC. Its protein product is CASRSGTKVGETQYF.

This clonotype was seen at least ten times. The DNA of the CDR3 is TGTGCCAGCCAAGGACTAGCGGGAGTTTTATGGGAGACCCAGTACTTC. This codes for CASQGLAGVLWETQYF. The rearrangement joins TRBV6-1 to TRBJ2-5; TRBD2 aligns across 13 bases. J was trimmed by 5 bases and V by 8 bases; bases with no gene match: 11. The CDR3 spans 16 residues. Germline CDR1 reads MNHNS; CDR2 reads SASEGT.

This clonotype has ten or more counts. The chain joins TRBV12-3 or TRBV12-4 to TRBJ1-1, with 8 bases aligning to TRBD1. The trim removed 4 bases at V and 1 base at J, leaving 5 bases unmatched. The length of the CDR3 is 15 residues. The DNA of the CDR3 is TGTGCCAGCAGTTCCCTAGGACAGGGGAACACTGAAGCTTTCTTT. Protein product: CASSSLGQGNTEAFF.

Details on this clonotype: This could be a read error, since a much larger clone is one nucleotide away. The J gene is TRBJ2-5, the V gene TRBV29-1, with a tentative D call TRBD2 (5 bases). V was trimmed by 7 bases and J by 0 bases, leaving 15 bases between them. The CDR3 loop spans 14 amino acids. Germline V gene lookup returns CDR1 SQVTM and CDR2 ANQGSEA. The CDR3 spells CSAAQRTYQETQYF. CDR3 coding DNA: TGCAGCGCTGCACAGCGGACCTACCAAGAGACCCAGTACTTC.

This clonotype was detected a few times. The chain couples TRBV28 to TRBJ1-1; D uncertain. The CDR3 has 14 amino acids. CDR1 and CDR2 (germline): MDHEN, SYDVKM. V lost 2 bases and J 5 bases, leaving 12 bases between the germline ends. CDR3: CASSLEPPRTEAFF. The CDR3 coding sequence is TGTGCCAGCAGTTTAGAGCCCCCCCGTACTGAAGCTTTCTTT.

This clonotype showed up just once. It may be a read error: a sequence one base away is much more abundant. The chain is built from TRBV30 and TRBJ2-2; TRBD2 is a possible D gene (6 bases). Germline CDR1 is GTSNPN and CDR2 is SVGIG (reference sequence). This CDR3 is 14 amino acids long. The CDR3: CAWSLSPMAGGLFF. The CDR3 bases are TGTGCCTGGAGTCTTAGCCCGATGGCCGGGGGGCTGTTTTTT.

This clonotype was detected many times. The V and J genes are TRBV2 and TRBJ2-7; 13 bases match TRBD2. CDR1 SNHLY and CDR2 FYNNEI come from the germline V gene. V shed 9 bases and J 2 bases; nucleotides not matched to a gene: 7. The CDR3 has 15 residues. CDR3: CASKRTSGSTYEQYF. For the CDR3, the DNA is TGTGCCAGTAAACGGACTAGCGGGAGCACCTACGAGCAGTACTTC.

This clonotype was picked up one time. At one of its ends the junction is not consistent with the germline gene, which may arise from a read error. The V call is TRBV27, the J call TRBJ2-5; 9 positions match TRBD2. From germline, CDR1 is MNHEY and CDR2 SMNVEV (reference sequence). The CDR3 consists of 16 residues. CDR3 region: CDSSFGLAGSGETQYF. The CDR3 nucleotides are TGTGACAGCAGTTTCGGGCTAGCGGGAAGTGGGGAGACCCAGTACTTC.

The sample holds many counts of this clonotype. The chain is built from TRBV3-1 and TRBJ2-5; D call uncertain. Germline loops: CDR1 LGHDT, CDR2 YNNKEL (reference sequence). The CDR3 has 12 residues. Trimming left V 3 bases short and J 5 bases short, with 7 bases between. CDR3 DNA: TGTGCCAGCAGCCAGGCGTGGGAGACCCAGTACTTC. Its translation: CASSQAWETQYF.

This clonotype has a count of ten or more. CDR3 residues: CSVEATSLGTEAFF. CDR3 coding DNA: TGCAGCGTTGAAGCTACCAGCCTAGGCACTGAAGCTTTCTTT. This chain connects TRBV29-1 to TRBJ1-1; D ambiguous. V was pared by 1 base and J by 4 bases, with 13 bases between. Germline CDR1 reads SQVTM; CDR2 reads ANQGSEA. CDR3 length equals 14 residues.

This clonotype appeared many times. The CDR3 reads CASSIHGGLGTEAFF. The CDR3 nucleotides are TGTGCCAGTAGTATTCATGGGGGCCTGGGGACTGAAGCTTTCTTT. V is TRBV19 and J is TRBJ1-1, with D perhaps TRBD1 (6 bases). V was cut by 3 bases and J by 5 bases, with 16 bases left in between. The length of the CDR3 is 15 residues. Per the germline V gene, CDR1 is LNHDA and CDR2 is SQIVND (reference sequence).

The rearrangement joins TRBV9 to TRBJ1-1; TRBD1 agrees at 8 bases. From germline, CDR1 is SGDLS and CDR2 YYNGEE. Germline trimming cut 4 bases from V and 0 bases from J; bases unmatched to any gene: 5. The CDR3 spans 15 residues. Here the CDR3 reads CASSTGGLVNTEAFF. The DNA for the CDR3 is TGTGCCAGCAGCACAGGGGGTTTAGTGAACACTGAAGCTTTCTTT.